A selection of T cell receptor beta chains follows, all from one sample in a study of neoadjuvant nivolumab and ipilimumab in lung cancer. TCRdb keeps only in-frame clones here, not all; method: immunoSEQ multiplex PCR. The sample has about 20,000 clones; roughly four fifths are singletons. The sample was tumor tissue, taken after neoadjuvant nivolumab, alone or with ipilimumab, at or shortly before surgery. These receptors were collected from an adult with non-small cell lung cancer. CDR3s include the opening cysteine and the closing phenylalanine or tryptophan. The D gene is left open where the match is weak. Size tells how often a clone was seen (once, few, many) or the class of an expanded clone, and some rows leave it out.

v_call: TRBV7-2; j_call: TRBJ1-3; clone_size: .; cdr3_length: 16; d_call: .; cdr3_aa: CASSLAGSFSGNTIYF; cdr3_nt: TGTGCCAGCAGCTTAGCTGGCAGCTTCTCTGGAAACACCATATATTTT
v_call: TRBV5-6; j_call: TRBJ2-7; clone_size: .; cdr3_length: 14; d_call: .; cdr3_aa: CASSFGKNYYEQYF; cdr3_nt: TGTGCCAGCAGCTTCGGGAAAAATTACTACGAGCAGTACTTC
v_call: TRBV18; j_call: TRBJ1-6; clone_size: .; cdr3_length: 14; d_call: .; cdr3_aa: CASSPGVRDSPLHF; cdr3_nt: TGTGCCAGCTCACCAGGGGTTAGGGATTCACCCCTCCACTTT
v_call: TRBV6-5; j_call: TRBJ1-3; clone_size: .; cdr3_length: 15; d_call: TRBD1; cdr3_aa: CASRPDRGPGNTIYF; cdr3_nt: TGTGCCAGCAGGCCCGACAGGGGGCCTGGAAACACCATATATTTT
v_call: TRBV5-4; j_call: TRBJ2-2; clone_size: .; cdr3_length: 19; d_call: TRBD2; cdr3_aa: CASSPRTSGGGLNTGELFF; cdr3_nt: TGTGCCAGCAGTCCCCGGACTAGCGGGGGGGGTCTAAACACCGGGGAGCTGTTTTTT
v_call: TRBV5-6; j_call: TRBJ2-5; clone_size: .; cdr3_length: 14; d_call: .; cdr3_aa: CASRPGPKQETQYF; cdr3_nt: TGTGCCAGCAGACCAGGGCCTAAACAAGAGACCCAGTACTTC
v_call: TRBV10-3; j_call: TRBJ1-6; clone_size: .; cdr3_length: 19; d_call: TRBD1; cdr3_aa: CAISESRQGATNVNSPLHF; cdr3_nt: TGTGCCATCAGTGAGTCAAGACAGGGAGCTACCAATGTAAATTCACCCCTCCACTTT
v_call: TRBV6-1; j_call: TRBJ1-4; clone_size: medium-sized; cdr3_length: 14; d_call: TRBD1; cdr3_aa: CASMIDRANEKLFF; cdr3_nt: TGTGCCAGCATGATAGACAGGGCTAATGAAAAACTGTTTTTT
v_call: TRBV19; j_call: TRBJ2-7; clone_size: .; cdr3_length: 14; d_call: .; cdr3_aa: CASSIGSRNYEQYF; cdr3_nt: TGTGCCAGTAGTATAGGGAGCAGGAATTACGAGCAGTACTTC
v_call: TRBV29-1; j_call: TRBJ2-3; clone_size: .; cdr3_length: 15; d_call: TRBD1; cdr3_aa: CSVPGQGFGTDTQYF; cdr3_nt: TGCAGCGTTCCGGGACAGGGTTTTGGGACAGATACGCAGTATTTT
v_call: TRBV5-6; j_call: TRBJ1-1; clone_size: .; cdr3_length: 15; d_call: TRBD1; cdr3_aa: CASSLAGGANTEAFF; cdr3_nt: TGTGCCAGCAGCTTGGCAGGGGGAGCGAACACTGAAGCTTTCTTT
v_call: TRBV5-6; j_call: TRBJ1-1; clone_size: .; cdr3_length: 12; d_call: .; cdr3_aa: CASSLLNTEAFF; cdr3_nt: TGTGCCAGCAGCTTACTGAACACTGAAGCTTTCTTT